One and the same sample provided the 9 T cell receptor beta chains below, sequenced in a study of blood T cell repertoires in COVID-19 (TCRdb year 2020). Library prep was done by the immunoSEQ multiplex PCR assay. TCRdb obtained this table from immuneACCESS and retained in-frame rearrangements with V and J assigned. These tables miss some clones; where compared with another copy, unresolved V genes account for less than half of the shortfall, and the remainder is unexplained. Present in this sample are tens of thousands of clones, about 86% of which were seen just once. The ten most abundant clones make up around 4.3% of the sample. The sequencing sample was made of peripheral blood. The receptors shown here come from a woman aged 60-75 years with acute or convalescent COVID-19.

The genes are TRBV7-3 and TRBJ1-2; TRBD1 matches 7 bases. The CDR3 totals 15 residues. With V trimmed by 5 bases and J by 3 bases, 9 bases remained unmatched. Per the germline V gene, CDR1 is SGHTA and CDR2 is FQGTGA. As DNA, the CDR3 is TGTGCCAGCAGCCCTTCGGACAGGTTGGACTATGGCTACACCTTC. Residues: CASSPSDRLDYGYTF.

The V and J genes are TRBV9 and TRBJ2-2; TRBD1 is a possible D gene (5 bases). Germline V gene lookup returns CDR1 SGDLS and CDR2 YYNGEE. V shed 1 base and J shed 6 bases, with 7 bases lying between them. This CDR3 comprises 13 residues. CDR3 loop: CASSVQGPGELFF. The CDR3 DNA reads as TGTGCCAGCAGCGTACAGGGTCCCGGGGAGCTGTTTTTT.

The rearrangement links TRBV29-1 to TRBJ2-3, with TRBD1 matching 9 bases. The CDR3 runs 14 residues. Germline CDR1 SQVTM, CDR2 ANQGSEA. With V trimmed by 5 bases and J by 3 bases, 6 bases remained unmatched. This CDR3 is CSVSNRGLTDTQYF. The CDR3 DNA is TGCAGCGTTTCCAACAGGGGGCTGACAGATACGCAGTATTTT.

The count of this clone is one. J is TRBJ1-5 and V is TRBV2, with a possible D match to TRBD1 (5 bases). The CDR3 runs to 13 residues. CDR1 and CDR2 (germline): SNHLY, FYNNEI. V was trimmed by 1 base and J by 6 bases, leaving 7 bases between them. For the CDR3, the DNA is TGTGCCAGCAGTGAAGGACAGATTCAGCCCCAGCATTTT. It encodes CASSEGQIQPQHF. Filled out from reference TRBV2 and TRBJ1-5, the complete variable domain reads EPEVTQTPSHQVTQMGQEVILRCVPISNHLYFYWYRQILGQKVEFLVSFYNNEISEKSEIFDDQFSVERPDGSNFTLKIRSTKLEDSAMYFCASSEGQIQPQHFGDGTRLSIL.

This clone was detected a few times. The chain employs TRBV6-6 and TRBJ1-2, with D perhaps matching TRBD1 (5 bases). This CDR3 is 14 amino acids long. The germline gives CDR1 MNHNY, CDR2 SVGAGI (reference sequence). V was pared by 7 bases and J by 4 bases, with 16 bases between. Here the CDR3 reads CASTNSGTAYGYTF. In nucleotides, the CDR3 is TGTGCCAGCACCAACTCCGGGACTGCCTATGGCTACACCTTC.

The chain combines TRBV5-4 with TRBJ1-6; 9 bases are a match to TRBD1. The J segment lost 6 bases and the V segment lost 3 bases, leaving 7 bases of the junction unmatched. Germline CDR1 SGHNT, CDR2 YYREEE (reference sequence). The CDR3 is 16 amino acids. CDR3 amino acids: CASSWGTGSGNSPLHF. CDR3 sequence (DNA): TGTGCCAGCAGCTGGGGGACAGGGAGCGGTAATTCACCCCTCCACTTT.

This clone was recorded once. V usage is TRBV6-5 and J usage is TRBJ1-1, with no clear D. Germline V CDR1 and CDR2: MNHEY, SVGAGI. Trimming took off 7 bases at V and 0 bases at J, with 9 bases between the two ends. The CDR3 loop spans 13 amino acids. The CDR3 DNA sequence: TGTGCCAGCACGGACTCCTTGAACACTGAAGCTTTCTTT. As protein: CASTDSLNTEAFF.

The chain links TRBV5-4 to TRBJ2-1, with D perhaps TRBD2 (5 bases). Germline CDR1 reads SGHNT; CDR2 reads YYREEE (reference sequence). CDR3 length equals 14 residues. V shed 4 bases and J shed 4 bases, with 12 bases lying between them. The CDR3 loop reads CASSARTVYNEQFF. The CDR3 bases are TGTGCCAGCAGCGCACGGACTGTTTACAATGAGCAGTTCTTC.

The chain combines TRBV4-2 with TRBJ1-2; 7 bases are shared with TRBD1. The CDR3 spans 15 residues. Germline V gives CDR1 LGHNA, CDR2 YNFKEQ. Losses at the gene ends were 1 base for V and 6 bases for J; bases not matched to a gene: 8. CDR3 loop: CASSQVDREGNGYTF. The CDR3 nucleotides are TGTGCCAGCAGCCAAGTAGACAGGGAAGGAAATGGCTACACCTTC.